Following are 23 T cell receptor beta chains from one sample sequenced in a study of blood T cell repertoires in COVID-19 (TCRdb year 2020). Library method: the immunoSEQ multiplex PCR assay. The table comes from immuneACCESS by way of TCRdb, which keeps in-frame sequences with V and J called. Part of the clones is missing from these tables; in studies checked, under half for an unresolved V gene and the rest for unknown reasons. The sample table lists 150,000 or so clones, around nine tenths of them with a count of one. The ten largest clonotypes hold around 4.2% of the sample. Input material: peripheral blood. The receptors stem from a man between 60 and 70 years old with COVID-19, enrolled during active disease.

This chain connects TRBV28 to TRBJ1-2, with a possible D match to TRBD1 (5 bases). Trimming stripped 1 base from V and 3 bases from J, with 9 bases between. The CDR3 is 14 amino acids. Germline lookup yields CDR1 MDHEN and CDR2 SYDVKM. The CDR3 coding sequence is TGTGCCAGCAGTTTATCGGGGGTCGACTATGGCTACACCTTC. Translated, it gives CASSLSGVDYGYTF.

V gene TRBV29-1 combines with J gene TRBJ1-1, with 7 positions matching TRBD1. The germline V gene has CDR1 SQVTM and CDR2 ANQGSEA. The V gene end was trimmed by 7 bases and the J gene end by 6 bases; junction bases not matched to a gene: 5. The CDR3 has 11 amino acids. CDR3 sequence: CSAGQQAEAFF. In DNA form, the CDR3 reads TGCAGCGCGGGACAGCAAGCTGAAGCTTTCTTT.

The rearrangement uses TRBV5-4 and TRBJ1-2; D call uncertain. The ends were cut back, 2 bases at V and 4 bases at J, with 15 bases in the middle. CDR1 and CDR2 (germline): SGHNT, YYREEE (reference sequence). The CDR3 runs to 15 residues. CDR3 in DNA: TGTGCCAGCAGCTTAGGCGGCCTCTCACTCTATGGCTACACCTTC. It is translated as CASSLGGLSLYGYTF.

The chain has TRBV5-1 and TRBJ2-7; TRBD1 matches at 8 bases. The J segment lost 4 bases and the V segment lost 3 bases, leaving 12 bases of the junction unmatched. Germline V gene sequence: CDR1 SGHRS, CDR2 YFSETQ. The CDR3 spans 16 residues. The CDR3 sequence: CASSSAGQGQLYEQYF. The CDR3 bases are TGCGCCAGCAGCTCCGCCGGACAGGGACAGTTGTACGAGCAGTACTTC. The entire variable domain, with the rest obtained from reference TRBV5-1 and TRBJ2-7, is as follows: KAGVTQTPRYLIKTRGQQVTLSCSPISGHRSVSWYQQTPGQGLQFLFEYFSETQRNKGNFPGRFSGRQFSNSRSEMNVSTLELGDSALYLCASSSAGQGQLYEQYFGPGTRLTVT.

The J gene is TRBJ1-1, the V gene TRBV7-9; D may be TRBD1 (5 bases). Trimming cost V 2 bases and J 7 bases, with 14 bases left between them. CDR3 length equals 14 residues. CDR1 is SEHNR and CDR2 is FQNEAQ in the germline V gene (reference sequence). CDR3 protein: CASSLTGDSSEAFF. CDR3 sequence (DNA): TGTGCCAGCAGCTTAACGGGGGATTCTAGTGAAGCTTTCTTT. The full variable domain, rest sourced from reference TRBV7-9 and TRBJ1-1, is DTGVSQNPRHKITKRGQNVTFRCDPISEHNRLYWYRQTLGQGPEFLTYFQNEAQLEKSRLLSDRFSAERPKGSFSTLEIQRTEQGDSAMYLCASSLTGDSSEAFFGQGTRLTVV.

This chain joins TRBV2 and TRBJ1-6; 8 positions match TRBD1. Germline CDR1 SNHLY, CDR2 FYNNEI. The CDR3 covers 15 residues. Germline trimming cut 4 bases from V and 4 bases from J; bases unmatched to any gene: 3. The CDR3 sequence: CASSARDRYNSPLHF. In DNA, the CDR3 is TGTGCCAGCAGTGCCCGGGACAGGTATAATTCACCCCTCCACTTT.

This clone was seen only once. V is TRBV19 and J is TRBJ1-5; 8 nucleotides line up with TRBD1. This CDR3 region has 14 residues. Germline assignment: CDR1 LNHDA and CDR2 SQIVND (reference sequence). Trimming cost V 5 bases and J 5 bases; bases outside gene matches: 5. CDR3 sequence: CASSSDRDHQPQHF. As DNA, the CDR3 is TGTGCCAGTAGTTCGGACAGGGACCATCAGCCCCAGCATTTT.

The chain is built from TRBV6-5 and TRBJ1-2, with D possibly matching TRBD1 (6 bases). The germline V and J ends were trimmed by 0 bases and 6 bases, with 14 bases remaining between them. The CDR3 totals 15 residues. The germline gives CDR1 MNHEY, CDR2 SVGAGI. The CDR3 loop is CASSYSGGGADGYTF. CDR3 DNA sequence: TGTGCCAGCAGTTACTCTGGCGGGGGCGCGGATGGCTACACCTTC.

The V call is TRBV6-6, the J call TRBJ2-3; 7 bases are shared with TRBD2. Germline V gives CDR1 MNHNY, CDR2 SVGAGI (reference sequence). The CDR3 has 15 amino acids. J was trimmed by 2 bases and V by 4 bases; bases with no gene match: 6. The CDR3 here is CASSSVAGPTDTQYF. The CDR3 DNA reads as TGTGCCAGCAGTTCGGTAGCGGGCCCCACAGATACGCAGTATTTT.

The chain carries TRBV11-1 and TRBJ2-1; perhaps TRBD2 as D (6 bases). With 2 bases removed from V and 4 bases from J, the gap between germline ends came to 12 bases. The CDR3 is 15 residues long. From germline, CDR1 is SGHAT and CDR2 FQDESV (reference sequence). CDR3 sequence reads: CASSLLKGGYNEQFF. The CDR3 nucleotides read TGTGCCAGCAGCTTACTGAAGGGAGGATACAATGAGCAGTTCTTC.

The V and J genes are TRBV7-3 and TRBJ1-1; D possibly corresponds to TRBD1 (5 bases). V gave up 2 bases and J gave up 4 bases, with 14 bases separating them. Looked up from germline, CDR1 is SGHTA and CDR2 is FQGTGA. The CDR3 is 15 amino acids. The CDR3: CASSLGGAGGTEAFF. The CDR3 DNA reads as TGTGCCAGCAGCTTAGGAGGGGCCGGGGGCACTGAAGCTTTCTTT.

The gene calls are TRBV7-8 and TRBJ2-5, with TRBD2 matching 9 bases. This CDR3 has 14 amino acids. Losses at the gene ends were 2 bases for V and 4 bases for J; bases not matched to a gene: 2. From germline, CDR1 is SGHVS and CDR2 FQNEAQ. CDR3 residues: CASSLLAGTETQYF. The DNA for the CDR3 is TGTGCCAGCAGCTTACTAGCGGGAACAGAGACCCAGTACTTC.

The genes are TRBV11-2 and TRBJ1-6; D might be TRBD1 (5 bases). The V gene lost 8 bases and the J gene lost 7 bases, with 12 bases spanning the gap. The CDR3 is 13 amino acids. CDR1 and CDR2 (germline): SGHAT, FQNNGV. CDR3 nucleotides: TGTGCCAGCGCAGGGTCGAGGAATTCACCCCTCCACTTT. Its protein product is CASAGSRNSPLHF.

CDR3 protein: CSVEGLTSGEYNEQFF. For the CDR3, the DNA is TGCAGCGTTGAAGGTCTCACTAGCGGGGAATACAATGAGCAGTTCTTC. This chain connects TRBV29-1 to TRBJ2-1; 10 nucleotides agree with TRBD2. This CDR3 has 16 residues. Per germline, CDR1 SQVTM and CDR2 ANQGSEA. Unmatched junction bases numbered 7, after V lost 1 base and J lost 4 bases.

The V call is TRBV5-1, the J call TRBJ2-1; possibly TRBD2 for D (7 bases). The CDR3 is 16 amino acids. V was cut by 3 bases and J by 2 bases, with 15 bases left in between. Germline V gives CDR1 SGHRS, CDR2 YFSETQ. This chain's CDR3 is CASSSGGHSTYNEQFF. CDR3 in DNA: TGCGCCAGCAGCTCGGGGGGACATTCAACCTACAATGAGCAGTTCTTC.

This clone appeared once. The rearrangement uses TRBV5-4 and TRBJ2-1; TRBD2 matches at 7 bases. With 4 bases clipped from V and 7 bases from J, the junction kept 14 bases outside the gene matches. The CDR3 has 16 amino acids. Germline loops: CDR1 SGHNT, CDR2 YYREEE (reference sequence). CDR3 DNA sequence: TGTGCCAGCAGCCCCCCTAGCCCAGCGGGGAGGAATGAGCAGTTCTTC. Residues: CASSPPSPAGRNEQFF.

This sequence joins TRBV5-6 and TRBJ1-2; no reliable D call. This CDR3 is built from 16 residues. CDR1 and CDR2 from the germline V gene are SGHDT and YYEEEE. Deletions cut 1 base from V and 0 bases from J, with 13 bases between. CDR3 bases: TGTGCCAGCAGCTTGTGGGCAGGCTCCTCTAACTATGGCTACACCTTC. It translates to CASSLWAGSSNYGYTF.

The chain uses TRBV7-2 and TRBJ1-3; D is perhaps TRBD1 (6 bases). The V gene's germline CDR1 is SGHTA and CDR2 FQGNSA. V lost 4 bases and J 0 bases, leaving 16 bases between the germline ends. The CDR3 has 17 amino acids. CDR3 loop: CASSSRTDRLSGNTIYF. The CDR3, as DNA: TGTGCCAGCAGCTCCCGGACTGACAGGCTCTCTGGAAACACCATATATTTT. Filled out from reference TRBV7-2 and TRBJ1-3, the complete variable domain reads GAGVSQSPSNKVTEKGKDVELRCDPISGHTALYWYRQSLGQGLEFLIYFQGNSAPDKSGLPSDRFSAERTGGSVSTLTIQRTQQEDSAVYLCASSSRTDRLSGNTIYFGEGSWLTVV.

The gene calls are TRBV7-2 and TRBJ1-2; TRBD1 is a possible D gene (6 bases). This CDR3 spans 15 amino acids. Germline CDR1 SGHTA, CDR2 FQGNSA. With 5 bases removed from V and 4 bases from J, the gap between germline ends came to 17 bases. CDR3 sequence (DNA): TGTGCCAGCAGCCTAGTACAAGGGGGTGGCTATGGCTACACCTTC. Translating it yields CASSLVQGGGYGYTF. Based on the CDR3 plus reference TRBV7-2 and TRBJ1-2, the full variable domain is GAGVSQSPSNKVTEKGKDVELRCDPISGHTALYWYRQSLGQGLEFLIYFQGNSAPDKSGLPSDRFSAERTGGSVSTLTIQRTQQEDSAVYLCASSLVQGGGYGYTFGSGTRLTVV.

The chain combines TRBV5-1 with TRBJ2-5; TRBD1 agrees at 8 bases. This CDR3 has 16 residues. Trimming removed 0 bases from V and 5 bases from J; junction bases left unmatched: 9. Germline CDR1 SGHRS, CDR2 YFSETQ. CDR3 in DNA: TGCGCCAGCAGCTTGGTTCCAGGGGGCGAGGTCGAGACCCAGTACTTC. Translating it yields CASSLVPGGEVETQYF.

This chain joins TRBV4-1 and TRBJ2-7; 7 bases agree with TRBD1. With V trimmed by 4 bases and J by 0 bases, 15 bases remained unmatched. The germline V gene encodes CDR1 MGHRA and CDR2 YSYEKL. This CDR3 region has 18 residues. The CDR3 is CASSPQMTGSISSYEQYF. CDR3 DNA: TGCGCCAGCAGCCCCCAGATGACAGGGTCTATAAGCTCCTACGAGCAGTACTTC.

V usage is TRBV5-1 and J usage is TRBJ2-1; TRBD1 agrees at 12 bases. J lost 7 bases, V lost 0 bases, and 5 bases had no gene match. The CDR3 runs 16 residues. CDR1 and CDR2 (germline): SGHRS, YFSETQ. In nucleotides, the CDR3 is TGCGCCAGCAGCTTGGCGGGACAGGGGGCGCAGAATGAGCAGTTCTTC. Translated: CASSLAGQGAQNEQFF.

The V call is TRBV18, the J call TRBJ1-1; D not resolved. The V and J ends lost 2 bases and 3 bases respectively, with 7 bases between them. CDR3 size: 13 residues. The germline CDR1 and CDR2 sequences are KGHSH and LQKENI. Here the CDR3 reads CASSPSSDTEAFF. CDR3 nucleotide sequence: TGTGCCAGCTCACCATCGAGCGACACTGAAGCTTTCTTT.